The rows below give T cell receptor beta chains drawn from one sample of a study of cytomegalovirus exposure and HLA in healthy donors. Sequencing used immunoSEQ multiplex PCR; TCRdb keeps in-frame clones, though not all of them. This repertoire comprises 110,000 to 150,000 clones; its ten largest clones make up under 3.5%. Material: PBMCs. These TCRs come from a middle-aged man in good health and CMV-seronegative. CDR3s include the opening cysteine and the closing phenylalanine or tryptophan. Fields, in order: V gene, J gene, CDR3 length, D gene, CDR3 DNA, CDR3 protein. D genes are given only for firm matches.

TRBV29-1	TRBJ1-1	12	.	TGCAGCGTTGTAAGGCGGGGCACTGAAGCTTTCTTT	CSVVRRGTEAFF
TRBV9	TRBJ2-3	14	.	TGTGCCAGCAGCGTCGGGATAGGAACAGATACGCAGTATTTT	CASSVGIGTDTQYF
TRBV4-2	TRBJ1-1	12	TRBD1	TGTGCCAGCAGCCCGACAGGGGACGAAGCTTTCTTT	CASSPTGDEAFF
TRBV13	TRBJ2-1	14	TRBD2	TGTGCCAGCAGCGTAGCGGGGGGGAGTAATGAGCAGTTCTTC	CASSVAGGSNEQFF
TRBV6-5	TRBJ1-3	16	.	TGTGCCAGCAGTTATTCGACCGGGGGCTCTGGAAACACCATATATTTT	CASSYSTGGSGNTIYF
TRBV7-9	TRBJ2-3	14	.	TGTGCCAGCAGCCCCGAGGAGGGGCGAGATACGCAGTATTTT	CASSPEEGRDTQYF
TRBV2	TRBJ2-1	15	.	TGTGCCAGCAGTGTCACAGGGTTCTCCTACAATGAGCAGTTCTTC	CASSVTGFSYNEQFF
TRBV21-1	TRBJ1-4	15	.	TGTGCCAGCAGCGCGAGGCGGGCAACTAATGAAAAACTGTTTTTT	CASSARRATNEKLFF
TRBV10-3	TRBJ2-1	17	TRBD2	TGTGCCATCAGTGAGTCTGAAGGGGGTAGCGGGAACAATGAGCAGTTCTTC	CAISESEGGSGNNEQFF
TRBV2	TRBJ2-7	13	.	TGTGCCAGCGGTGACACTGCCTCCTACGAGCAGTACTTC	CASGDTASYEQYF
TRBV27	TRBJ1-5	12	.	TGTGCCAGCAGTTCCCAACAGGGACCCCAGCATTTT	CASSSQQGPQHF
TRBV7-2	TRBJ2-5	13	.	TGTGCCAGCAGCTTATTCGGGCAAGAGACCCAGTACTTC	CASSLFGQETQYF
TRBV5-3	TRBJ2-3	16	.	TGTGCCAGAAGCCCCCTGGAGGGCTCTAGCACAGATACGCAGTATTTT	CARSPLEGSSTDTQYF